This section outlines one TCR beta chain sequence together with its context. The data originate from a study of CD8 T cells in Susac syndrome. The RNA input was 0.5 to 1 ug, and it was reverse transcribed with random hexamers. TCRdb re-derived calls from the immunoSEQ multiplex PCR reads in MiXCR, one entry per CDR3 protein. This table has 150,000 to 200,000 distinct CDR3 sequences, roughly 95% appearing once. CDR3 length: 12 amino acids. The V gene's germline CDR1 is MNHNS and CDR2 SASEGT. V lost 6 bases and J lost 5, with 10 bases in between. Source material: CD4+ T cells from PBMCs. This receptor was identified in a human donor with multiple sclerosis. The genes are TRBV6-1 and TRBJ2-5; the D gene is possibly TRBD1 (5 bases). The CDR3 spells CASRGVGETQYF. DNA of the CDR3: TGTGCCAGCAGAGGGGTTGGGGAGACCCAGTACTTC.